These 30 T cell receptor beta chains came from one sample sequenced in a study of T cell changes during pregnancy in multiple sclerosis. The table came from immunoSEQ multiplex PCR; TCRdb's copy has only in-frame clones and leaves some out. The table includes 39,000 or so clones, roughly 91% detected once. This specimen consisted of CD8+ T cells from peripheral blood mononuclear cells, obtained in the first trimester of pregnancy. These receptors were obtained from a female donor with multiple sclerosis, enrolled in a pregnancy study.

This sequence joins TRBV6-5 and TRBJ2-1, with 10 bases lining up with TRBD2. The CDR3 totals 14 residues. CDR1 and CDR2 (germline): MNHEY, SVGAGI. The trim removed 6 bases at V and 9 bases at J, leaving 8 bases unmatched. The CDR3 region has the DNA TGTGCCAGCAGACCGCTAGCGGGGGCATCTGAGCAGTTCTTC. This sequence encodes CASRPLAGASEQFF.

The rearrangement uses TRBV11-2 and TRBJ1-1, with unresolved D. This CDR3 comprises 15 residues. The germline V gene has CDR1 SGHAT and CDR2 FQNNGV. Trimming took 0 bases from V and 5 from J, leaving 13 bases between them. CDR3 sequence reads: CASSLDPRPGTEAFF. In DNA, the CDR3 is TGTGCCAGCAGCTTAGACCCGCGCCCGGGGACTGAAGCTTTCTTT.

J is TRBJ2-1 and V is TRBV21-1; no DNA check was done on the table's D call, TRBD2. TRBV21-1 is annotated as a pseudogene. The CDR3 has 11 amino acids. CDR3 bases: TGTGCCAGAGGAGGGGTTAATGAGCAGTTCTTC. Amino acid sequence: CARGGVNEQFF.

CDR3 amino acids: CASRPDRGALWANVLTF. CDR3 coding DNA: TGTGCCAGCAGGCCTGACAGGGGGGCTCTTTGGGCCAACGTCCTGACTTTC. The rearrangement links TRBV2 to TRBJ2-6; TRBD1 matches at 9 bases. The CDR3 is made up of 17 amino acids. CDR1 is SNHLY and CDR2 is FYNNEI in the germline V gene. With V trimmed by 6 bases and J by 5 bases, 11 bases remained unmatched.

The chain recombines TRBV19 with TRBJ1-1; D is possibly TRBD1 (6 bases). Germline lookup yields CDR1 LNHDA and CDR2 SQIVND (reference sequence). The CDR3 extends over 13 amino acids. V was pared by 10 bases and J by 1 base, with 13 bases between. CDR3 DNA: TGTGCCATACAGGGATGGGGGAACACTGAAGCTTTCTTT. Amino acid sequence: CAIQGWGNTEAFF.

The chain employs TRBV6-5 and TRBJ1-2; perhaps TRBD1 as D (6 bases). CDR1 is MNHEY and CDR2 is SVGAGI in the germline V gene. This CDR3 comprises 14 residues. Trimming pared 0 bases from V and 8 bases from J, leaving 13 bases between. The CDR3 loop reads CASSYSRRGSGYTF. The DNA for the CDR3 is TGTGCCAGCAGTTACTCCCGCAGGGGCTCGGGCTACACCTTC.

This clone was recorded once. The rearrangement links TRBV5-1 to TRBJ2-7; 8 bases line up with TRBD1. The germline gives CDR1 SGHRS, CDR2 YFSETQ. The CDR3 is 15 residues long. V shed 2 bases and J 6 bases; nucleotides not matched to a gene: 10. The CDR3 region is CASSLNPGGLFEQYF. CDR3 nucleotide sequence: TGCGCCAGCAGCTTAAATCCAGGGGGCTTGTTCGAGCAGTACTTC.

The chain links TRBV4-3 to TRBJ1-2; 7 bases map to TRBD1. Germline CDR1 is LGHNA and CDR2 is YSLEER. The CDR3 extends over 14 amino acids. V was clipped by 5 bases and J by 5 bases; unmatched bases: 8. CDR3 residues: CASSSGTAYYGYTF. CDR3 DNA: TGCGCCAGCAGCTCCGGGACAGCCTATTATGGCTACACCTTC.

This chain links TRBV27 with TRBJ1-5; D remains unclear. This CDR3 region has 13 residues. V shed 3 bases and J shed 3 bases, with 6 bases lying between them. From germline, CDR1 is MNHEY and CDR2 SMNVEV (reference sequence). CDR3 sequence reads: CASSFRVNQPQHF. The DNA of the CDR3 is TGTGCCAGCAGTTTCCGCGTCAATCAGCCCCAGCATTTT.

The V call is TRBV5-1, the J call TRBJ2-2; 7 nucleotides agree with TRBD1. Germline loops: CDR1 SGHRS, CDR2 YFSETQ. The V and J ends lost 0 bases and 1 base, in that order; junction bases with no gene match: 3. CDR3 length equals 16 residues. The CDR3 loop reads CASSLEDRWNTGELFF. DNA of the CDR3: TGCGCCAGCAGCTTGGAGGACAGGTGGAACACCGGGGAGCTGTTTTTT. The full variable domain, its missing parts supplied by reference TRBV5-1 and TRBJ2-2, is KAGVTQTPRYLIKTRGQQVTLSCSPISGHRSVSWYQQTPGQGLQFLFEYFSETQRNKGNFPGRFSGRQFSNSRSEMNVSTLELGDSALYLCASSLEDRWNTGELFFGEGSRLTVL.

This chain uses TRBV2 with TRBJ2-3, with TRBD2 matching over 9 bases. CDR1 is SNHLY, CDR2 FYNNEI, per germline. V trimming: 8 bases; J trimming: 0 bases; junction bases outside the gene matches: 3. This CDR3 has 14 amino acids. The DNA for the CDR3 is TGTGCCAGCGATAGCGGGAGAAGCACAGATACGCAGTATTTT. Translated, it gives CASDSGRSTDTQYF.

The chain is built from TRBV6-4 and TRBJ2-1; D perhaps matches TRBD2 (5 bases). Per germline, CDR1 MRHNA and CDR2 SNTAGT. V shed 0 bases and J shed 9 bases, with 9 bases lying between them. The CDR3 covers 13 residues. The CDR3 DNA reads as TGTGCCAGCAGTGACTCTAGCGAGGGTGAGCAGTTCTTC. It yields the protein CASSDSSEGEQFF.

The gene calls are TRBV21-1 and TRBJ2-2; the DNA was not compared with TRBD1, the D call given in the table. TRBV21-1 is shown as a pseudogene. There are 19 residues in the CDR3. CDR3 bases: TGTGCCAGCAGCCCGGACATCCCCACCCTCATGAGCCACACCGGGGAGCTGTTTTTT. Encoded protein: CASSPDIPTLMSHTGELFF.

J is TRBJ2-3 and V is TRBV29-1; 13 bases are shared with TRBD2. CDR3 length equals 19 residues. V lost 4 bases, J lost 0 bases, and 13 bases stayed unmatched. Germline loops: CDR1 SQVTM, CDR2 ANQGSEA. CDR3 protein: CSVGGPLAGGPESTDTQYF. Here the CDR3 DNA reads TGCAGCGTTGGAGGGCCACTAGCGGGAGGGCCCGAGAGCACAGATACGCAGTATTTT.

The chain links TRBV15 to TRBJ2-3; D is unclear. Germline V CDR1 and CDR2: LNHNV, YYDKDF (reference sequence). Trimming shortened V by 4 bases and J by 2 bases, and 16 bases separated the two germline ends. The CDR3 has 16 amino acids. The DNA of the CDR3 is TGTGCCACCAGCACCGTGGGCCGCCACGACACAGATACGCAGTATTTT. This gives the protein CATSTVGRHDTDTQYF. Full variable domain (remainder filled in from reference TRBV15 and TRBJ2-3): DAMVIQNPRYQVTQFGKPVTLSCSQTLNHNVMYWYQQKSSQAPKLLFHYYDKDFNNEADTPDNFQSRRPNTSFCFLDIRSPGLGDTAMYLCATSTVGRHDTDTQYFGPGTRLTVL.

This chain connects TRBV11-2 to TRBJ2-7; TRBD1 might be the D (6 bases). CDR1 and CDR2 (germline): SGHAT, FQNNGV. V was pared by 4 bases and J by 3 bases, with 7 bases between. The CDR3 contains 12 residues. This chain's CDR3 is CASSSTGYEQYF. The CDR3, as DNA: TGTGCCAGCAGCTCGACAGGCTACGAGCAGTACTTC.

The count of this clone is one. The chain recombines TRBV28 with TRBJ1-2; 7 bases are shared with TRBD1. CDR1 and CDR2 (germline): MDHEN, SYDVKM. The CDR3 extends over 14 amino acids. V dropped 5 bases and J dropped 5; count of bases not matched to a gene: 8. CDR3: CASSPEQGRYGYTF. The CDR3 nucleotides are TGTGCCAGCAGTCCGGAACAGGGGAGGTATGGCTACACCTTC.

The chain links TRBV6-5 to TRBJ2-1, with D unresolved. Trimming removed 0 bases at V and 10 bases at J, with 13 bases between. CDR1 and CDR2 (germline): MNHEY, SVGAGI. The CDR3 length is 14 residues. CDR3 loop: CASSYSIYMREQFF. CDR3 in DNA: TGTGCCAGCAGTTACTCGATTTATATGCGAGAGCAGTTCTTC.

This clone appeared once. V usage is TRBV11-2 and J usage is TRBJ2-5; 14 bases are shared with TRBD2. Looked up from germline, CDR1 is SGHAT and CDR2 is FQNNGV. This CDR3 is 16 amino acids long. Germline trimming cut 5 bases from V and 1 base from J; bases unmatched to any gene: 3. The CDR3 loop is CASSAGTSGGQETQYF. The CDR3 DNA follows: TGTGCCAGCAGCGCCGGGACTAGCGGGGGCCAAGAGACCCAGTACTTC.

This chain links TRBV7-6 with TRBJ2-1; unclear D gene. The CDR3 extends over 11 amino acids. CDR1 and CDR2 (germline): SGHVS, FNYEAQ. Trimming left V 4 bases short and J 6 bases short, with 4 bases between. CDR3 protein: CASSSINEQFF. The CDR3 DNA sequence: TGTGCCAGCAGCTCTATCAATGAGCAGTTCTTC.

V is TRBV9 and J is TRBJ1-3, with TRBD1 as a possible D gene (5 bases). This CDR3 is 15 amino acids long. Germline CDR1 SGDLS, CDR2 YYNGEE. V lost 3 bases to trimming and J lost 0 bases, with 10 bases between them. The CDR3 bases are TGTGCCAGCAGCGCAGTGACAGACTCTGGAAACACCATATATTTT. It is translated as CASSAVTDSGNTIYF.

The chain employs TRBV27 and TRBJ2-1, with 10 bases fitting TRBD2. Losses at the gene ends were 3 bases for V and 5 bases for J; bases not matched to a gene: 10. Germline V lookup: CDR1 MNHEY, CDR2 SMNVEV (reference sequence). The CDR3 runs 17 residues. The CDR3 nucleotides read TGTGCCAGCAGTTTCCTAAGGAGCGGGGGGGCCCACAATGAGCAGTTCTTC. This translates into CASSFLRSGGAHNEQFF.

The chain couples TRBV4-1 to TRBJ2-5, with D maybe TRBD2 (6 bases). The CDR3 has 15 amino acids. The V gene lost 2 bases and the J gene lost 5 bases, with 15 bases spanning the gap. The germline CDR1 and CDR2 sequences are MGHRA and YSYEKL. The CDR3 loop reads CASSQINGGMETQYF. The CDR3 bases are TGCGCCAGCAGCCAAATAAACGGAGGGATGGAGACCCAGTACTTC.

This clone was detected only once. CDR3 protein: CASSSGTSGVDEQFF. The CDR3 region has the DNA TGTGCCAGCAGCTCAGGGACTAGCGGGGTCGATGAGCAGTTCTTC. The J gene is TRBJ2-1, the V gene TRBV7-3; 13 bases are shared with TRBD2. Germline-derived CDR1 and CDR2 are SGHTA and FQGTGA. The CDR3 contains 15 residues. V trimming: 4 bases; J trimming: 8 bases; junction bases outside the gene matches: 5.

The chain is built from TRBV29-1 and TRBJ2-1; 9 bases map to TRBD1. The germline V gene has CDR1 SQVTM and CDR2 ANQGSEA. J was trimmed by 0 bases and V by 7 bases; bases with no gene match: 13. The CDR3 is 17 amino acids. The CDR3 nucleotides are TGCAGCGCCCCGGGACAGGGACCTACACACTCCTACAATGAGCAGTTCTTC. It is translated as CSAPGQGPTHSYNEQFF.

This chain uses TRBV7-9 with TRBJ1-5, with D unclear. This CDR3 spans 16 amino acids. Looked up from germline, CDR1 is SEHNR and CDR2 is FQNEAQ (reference sequence). V was pared by 5 bases and J by 0 bases, with 14 bases between. CDR3 nucleotide sequence: TGTGCCAGCAGCCAATCGGTCGACTTTAGCAATCAGCCCCAGCATTTT. Its protein is CASSQSVDFSNQPQHF.

CDR3 region: CSVVGLPLEAGELFF. In DNA form, the CDR3 reads TGCAGCGTTGTGGGACTACCTCTTGAGGCCGGGGAGCTGTTTTTT. The V and J genes are TRBV29-1 and TRBJ2-2; 7 bases line up with TRBD2. CDR3 length equals 15 residues. CDR1 is SQVTM and CDR2 is ANQGSEA in the germline V gene. The junction had 11 bases not matched to a gene; V was cut back by 4 bases and J by 6 bases.

The chain has TRBV7-9 and TRBJ2-1; 7 bases agree with TRBD1. Per the germline V gene, CDR1 is SEHNR and CDR2 is FQNEAQ (reference sequence). The CDR3 length is 12 residues. V shed 5 bases and J 6 bases; nucleotides not matched to a gene: 1. CDR3 amino acids: CASSHRGNEQFF. The CDR3 bases are TGTGCCAGCAGCCACAGGGGCAATGAGCAGTTCTTC.

The chain is built from TRBV27 and TRBJ1-1; D may be TRBD1 (6 bases). The CDR3 loop spans 13 amino acids. Trimming removed 1 base from V and 10 bases from J, with 13 bases in between. Germline V gene data show CDR1 as MNHEY and CDR2 as SMNVEV (reference sequence). CDR3 amino acids: CASSLYQGMGAFF. In DNA, the CDR3 is TGTGCCAGCAGTTTATATCAGGGGATGGGAGCTTTCTTT.

This sequence joins TRBV19 and TRBJ2-1; 13 bases fit TRBD2. The junction had 13 bases not matched to a gene; V was cut back by 8 bases and J by 0 bases. The V gene's germline CDR1 is LNHDA and CDR2 SQIVND (reference sequence). The CDR3 runs to 19 residues. CDR3 nucleotide sequence: TGTGCCAGTCTCGCAAGACTAGCGGGGGGACCTAGCTCCTACAATGAGCAGTTCTTC. Its translation is CASLARLAGGPSSYNEQFF.